The rows below give T cell receptor beta chains drawn from one sample of a study of OX40 agonist ivuxolimab in advanced cancers. Profiled with immunoSEQ multiplex PCR; TCRdb holds only in-frame clones, not every one. Among fewer than 90,000 clones listed, approximately 83% were seen once. The sample was CD4+ or CD8+ T cells sorted from blood, taken in a trial of the OX40 agonist ivuxolimab. The origin of the receptors is an adult with an advanced solid tumor such as melanoma, head and neck, liver or kidney cancer. The conserved cysteine and the conserved F or W are not part of the CDR3 here.

CDR3aa: ASSETPRQGADSPLH; v_gene: TRBV6-1; j_gene: TRBJ1-6
CDR3aa: ASSLTLAGGHEQY; v_gene: TRBV7-9; j_gene: TRBJ2-7
CDR3aa: ASSAQGTQGAREQY; v_gene: TRBV9; j_gene: TRBJ2-7
CDR3aa: ASSLGHAATGELF; v_gene: TRBV5-1; j_gene: TRBJ2-2
CDR3aa: ASSQGQGEQF; v_gene: TRBV4-3; j_gene: TRBJ2-1
CDR3aa: ASLRGAKPGNTIY; v_gene: TRBV5-6; j_gene: TRBJ1-3
CDR3aa: ASSTPGTRNTEAF; v_gene: TRBV5-1; j_gene: TRBJ1-1
CDR3aa: ASSLVAEWNTEAF; v_gene: TRBV7-2; j_gene: TRBJ1-1
CDR3aa: ASSEREHYGYT; v_gene: TRBV2; j_gene: TRBJ1-2
CDR3aa: ASTRINEQF; v_gene: TRBV7-9; j_gene: TRBJ2-1
CDR3aa: ASSFRLAVIYEQY; v_gene: TRBV14; j_gene: TRBJ2-7
CDR3aa: SARAKNIQY; v_gene: TRBV29-1; j_gene: TRBJ2-4
CDR3aa: ATGQGADTQY; v_gene: TRBV10-2; j_gene: TRBJ2-3
CDR3aa: ASRAGISGANVLT; v_gene: TRBV7-9; j_gene: TRBJ2-6
CDR3aa: ASSPGHPNTEAF; v_gene: TRBV5-5; j_gene: TRBJ1-1
CDR3aa: ASTPGGSYEQY; v_gene: TRBV5-1; j_gene: TRBJ2-7
CDR3aa: ASSQVRAQNNSPLH; v_gene: TRBV4-2; j_gene: TRBJ1-6
CDR3aa: ATSIAGAVDTQY; v_gene: TRBV19; j_gene: TRBJ2-3
CDR3aa: ASSIDQGNQPQH; v_gene: TRBV19; j_gene: TRBJ1-5
CDR3aa: ASIKIGEGAYGYT; v_gene: TRBV19; j_gene: TRBJ1-2
CDR3aa: ASSVDRTAGELF; v_gene: TRBV5-1; j_gene: TRBJ2-2
CDR3aa: ASSLETYTGELF; v_gene: TRBV7-2; j_gene: TRBJ2-2
CDR3aa: ASSFDGAGNQPQH; v_gene: TRBV27; j_gene: TRBJ1-5
CDR3aa: ASSPRPLLSEASTDTQY; v_gene: TRBV7-8; j_gene: TRBJ2-3
CDR3aa: ASSPVGELF; v_gene: TRBV18; j_gene: TRBJ2-2
CDR3aa: ASSEMGQHDSNQPQH; v_gene: TRBV10-1; j_gene: TRBJ1-5
CDR3aa: SAPSGDLMNTEAF; v_gene: TRBV29-1; j_gene: TRBJ1-1
CDR3aa: ASSYRAQNTEAF; v_gene: TRBV6-5; j_gene: TRBJ1-1
CDR3aa: ASSSRGSGDEAF; v_gene: TRBV7-9; j_gene: TRBJ1-1
CDR3aa: ASSETSGRALGSEQF; v_gene: TRBV9; j_gene: TRBJ2-1
CDR3aa: ASSQEGGNEQF; v_gene: TRBV4-3; j_gene: TRBJ2-1
CDR3aa: ASSMIVQGRGELF; v_gene: TRBV19; j_gene: TRBJ2-2
CDR3aa: ASSLGPGTGGWY; v_gene: TRBV7-2; j_gene: TRBJ2-4
CDR3aa: AISGGQTTNEKLF; v_gene: TRBV10-3; j_gene: TRBJ1-4
CDR3aa: ASSHPSVADTQY; v_gene: TRBV14; j_gene: TRBJ2-3
CDR3aa: ASSQEGVNTEAF; v_gene: TRBV4-1; j_gene: TRBJ1-1
CDR3aa: ASSLDPGRSGYEQY; v_gene: TRBV7-2; j_gene: TRBJ2-7
CDR3aa: ASSGDGVYNSPLH; v_gene: TRBV6-5; j_gene: TRBJ1-6
CDR3aa: AIRSGTGASTDTQY; v_gene: TRBV7-2; j_gene: TRBJ2-3
CDR3aa: ASSFYGQGRETQY; v_gene: TRBV5-4; j_gene: TRBJ2-5
CDR3aa: ASQIPQGAQNSPLH; v_gene: TRBV10-2; j_gene: TRBJ1-6
CDR3aa: ASSRASSWGDRGVSYEQY; v_gene: TRBV16; j_gene: TRBJ2-7
CDR3aa: SAGSNQPQH; v_gene: TRBV20-1; j_gene: TRBJ1-5
CDR3aa: ASSKDPQY; v_gene: TRBV21-1; j_gene: TRBJ2-4
CDR3aa: ASSPRGPDEQY; v_gene: TRBV7-9; j_gene: NA
CDR3aa: ASLPGTGDYGYT; v_gene: TRBV7-2; j_gene: TRBJ1-2
CDR3aa: ASSEYGGGELF; v_gene: TRBV25-1; j_gene: TRBJ2-2
CDR3aa: ATYPPPYWGVQEKLF; v_gene: TRBV10-1; j_gene: TRBJ1-4
CDR3aa: ASSFGTGAWNSPLH; v_gene: TRBV5-1; j_gene: TRBJ1-6
CDR3aa: AISESTRDRAYEQY; v_gene: TRBV10-3; j_gene: TRBJ2-7
CDR3aa: AWSPTSGYGYT; v_gene: TRBV30; j_gene: TRBJ1-2
CDR3aa: ASSSLGGQGRTEAF; v_gene: TRBV7-3; j_gene: TRBJ1-1
CDR3aa: ASSVGGGADTQY; v_gene: TRBV25-1; j_gene: TRBJ2-3
CDR3aa: ASSLSPGRAF; v_gene: TRBV27; j_gene: TRBJ1-1
CDR3aa: ASSLRQGDPEAF; v_gene: TRBV7-9; j_gene: TRBJ1-1
CDR3aa: ASSGLETGEETQY; v_gene: TRBV11-2; j_gene: TRBJ2-5
CDR3aa: ASSQRNAGGSEQF; v_gene: TRBV14; j_gene: TRBJ2-1